This T cell receptor beta chain stems from a study of shared clonotypes between healthy human individuals. Overall study findings and caveats: Only a few donors were included, so the genetic and exposure-history diversity represented was limited.

Only in-frame clones appear in the TCRdb table, and some are missing; sequencing was by immunoSEQ multiplex PCR. Counted here are around 240,000 clones, approximately 65% occurring once; the ten biggest clones make up around 10%. This clone was counted a few times. Its antigen remains unidentified. V lost 6 bases and J lost 2, with 8 bases in between. The CDR3 loop spans 13 amino acids. Looked up from germline, CDR1 is KGHSH and CDR2 is LQKENI. Sequences were obtained from memory CD4+ T cells sorted from blood. Sample subset: CD45RA-negative fraction. The J gene is TRBJ2-1, the V gene TRBV18, with D possibly TRBD2 on 6 matching bases. This receptor was identified in a man under 40 in good health. CDR3 bases: TGTGCCAGCTCCCAGCGGGCCTACAATGAGCAGTTCTTC. Amino acids: CASSQRAYNEQFF.